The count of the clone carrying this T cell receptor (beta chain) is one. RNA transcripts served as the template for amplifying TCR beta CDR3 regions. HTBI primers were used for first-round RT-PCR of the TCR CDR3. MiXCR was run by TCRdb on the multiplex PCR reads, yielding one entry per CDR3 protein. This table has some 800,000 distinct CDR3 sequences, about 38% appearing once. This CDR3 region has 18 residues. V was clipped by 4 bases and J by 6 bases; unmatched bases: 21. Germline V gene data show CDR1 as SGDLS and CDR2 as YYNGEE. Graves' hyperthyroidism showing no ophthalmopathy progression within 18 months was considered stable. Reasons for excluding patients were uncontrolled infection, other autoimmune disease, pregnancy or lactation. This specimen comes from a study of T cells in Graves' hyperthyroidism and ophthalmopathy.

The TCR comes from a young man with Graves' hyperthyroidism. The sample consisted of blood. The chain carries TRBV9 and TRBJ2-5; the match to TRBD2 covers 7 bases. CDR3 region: CASSPRGGVWEVEKTQYF. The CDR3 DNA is TGTGCCAGCAGCCCTCGGGGAGGGGTATGGGAGGTTGAAAAGACCCAGTACTTC. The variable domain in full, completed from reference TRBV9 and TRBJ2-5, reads DSGVTQTPKHLITATGQRVTLRCSPRSGDLSVYWYQQSLDQGLQFLIQYYNGEERAKGNILERFSAQQFPDLHSELNLSSLELGDSALYFCASSPRGGVWEVEKTQYFGPGTRLLVL.